The 20 T cell receptor beta chains in this list originate from one sample, sequenced in a study of T-cell reconstitution after alpha-beta-depleted transplantation in children. Unique molecular identifiers tagged the TCRbeta library. TCRdb independently ran MiXCR on the PCR reads; one entry per CDR3 protein. The table lists hundreds of thousands of distinct CDR3 sequences, roughly 15% of them singletons, with approximately 1% in the top ten. Material: PBMCs from the stem cell graft donor, obtained from the stem cell graft. The receptors were gathered from a human donor who donated a stem cell graft to a child with acute myeloid leukemia.

This clonotype has a handful of counts. V is TRBV12-3 or TRBV12-4 and J is TRBJ1-1; D might be TRBD1 (6 bases). Between the trimmed V and J ends, which lost 7 bases and 0 bases, there was a span of 18 bases. The CDR3 has 16 residues. The CDR3 protein is CASTLSGGRMNTEAFF. In DNA form, the CDR3 reads TGTGCCAGCACCCTCTCTGGGGGGCGCATGAACACTGAAGCTTTCTTT.

The rearrangement uses TRBV15 and TRBJ2-3; 11 bases are shared with TRBD2. V was clipped by 4 bases and J by 1 base; unmatched bases: 10. The CDR3 loop spans 18 amino acids. The germline V gene has CDR1 LNHNV and CDR2 YYDKDF (reference sequence). DNA of the CDR3: TGTGCCACCAGCACCCTAGCGGGGGGTCCGGAGCGCACAGATACGCAGTATTTT. Protein product: CATSTLAGGPERTDTQYF.

Many counts were recorded for this clonotype. As DNA, the CDR3 is TGTGCCAGCAGCTTGGCCTGGCTAGGGGAGCTGTTTTTT. Amino acid sequence: CASSLAWLGELFF. The chain is built from TRBV5-5 and TRBJ2-2, with unresolved D. V was pared by 0 bases and J by 8 bases, with 8 bases between. This CDR3 is built from 13 residues. Germline V lookup: CDR1 SGHKS, CDR2 YYEKEE (reference sequence).

This chain connects TRBV13 to TRBJ1-5, with a tentative D call TRBD1 (5 bases). Germline assignment: CDR1 PRHDT and CDR2 FYEKMQ (reference sequence). This CDR3 is built from 14 residues. V lost 2 bases and J lost 6, with 11 bases in between. CDR3 nucleotide sequence: TGTGCCAGCAGCTTAAAGGGCGGGGGTCAGCCCCAGCATTTT. It is translated as CASSLKGGGQPQHF.

The V call is TRBV28, the J call TRBJ2-3, with D perhaps matching TRBD1 (6 bases). Trimming pared 4 bases from V and 2 bases from J, leaving 19 bases between. The CDR3 contains 17 residues. Germline CDR1 MDHEN, CDR2 SYDVKM. This CDR3 is CASSSSTGRGVTDTQYF. For the CDR3, the DNA is TGTGCCAGCAGTTCCTCGACAGGCCGGGGAGTCACAGATACGCAGTATTTT.

The V call is TRBV11-3, the J call TRBJ2-1; TRBD1 matches at 7 bases. Germline lookup yields CDR1 SGHNT and CDR2 YENEEA. CDR3 size: 19 residues. Trimming cost V 1 base and J 0 bases; bases outside gene matches: 12. In DNA form, the CDR3 reads TGTGCCAGCAGCTTAGTTAAAGACTTCAGGACAGGCTCCTACAATGAGCAGTTCTTC. Protein product: CASSLVKDFRTGSYNEQFF. Full variable domain (missing parts from reference TRBV11-3 and TRBJ2-1): EAGVVQSPRYKIIEKKQPVAFWCNPISGHNTLYWYLQNLGQGPELLIRYENEEAVDDSQLPKDRFSAERLKGVDSTLKIQPAELGDSAVYLCASSLVKDFRTGSYNEQFFGPGTRLTVL.

The V gene is TRBV7-2, the J gene TRBJ1-1; a weak D match, TRBD1 (5 bases). The germline V gene has CDR1 SGHTA and CDR2 FQGNSA. Trimming left V 1 base short and J 0 bases short, with 12 bases between. The CDR3 spans 16 residues. CDR3 bases: TGTGCCAGCAGCTTAGTTGGGGCAGGAATGAACACTGAAGCTTTCTTT. Protein product: CASSLVGAGMNTEAFF. Full variable domain (rest looked up from reference TRBV7-2 and TRBJ1-1): GAGVSQSPSNKVTEKGKDVELRCDPISGHTALYWYRQSLGQGLEFLIYFQGNSAPDKSGLPSDRFSAERTGGSVSTLTIQRTQQEDSAVYLCASSLVGAGMNTEAFFGQGTRLTVV.

This clonotype was seen repeatedly, ten times or more. The gene calls are TRBV6-2 or TRBV6-3 and TRBJ2-3; 12 positions match TRBD2. The CDR3 totals 16 residues. Per germline, CDR1 MNHEY and CDR2 SVGEGT. V was pared by 4 bases and J by 1 base, with 3 bases of the junction left unmatched. In DNA form, the CDR3 reads TGTGCCAGCAGTTTCGGGACTAGCGGGCGCACAGATACGCAGTATTTT. Protein sequence: CASSFGTSGRTDTQYF.

This clonotype was counted many times. V is TRBV20-1 and J is TRBJ2-1; TRBD2 matches at 13 bases. Germline CDR1 DFQATT, CDR2 SNEGSKA (reference sequence). This CDR3 comprises 14 residues. V lost 6 bases and J lost 8; bases outside the gene matches: 7. CDR3 loop: CSAALAGGRDEQFF. CDR3 DNA sequence: TGCAGTGCAGCACTAGCGGGGGGGCGAGATGAGCAGTTCTTC.

Only a few counts were recorded for this clonotype. The V gene is TRBV12-3 or TRBV12-4, the J gene TRBJ2-2; D gene ambiguous. The germline V and J ends were trimmed by 11 bases and 7 bases, with 23 bases remaining between them. The CDR3 runs 15 residues. The CDR3 here is CASYTSRISFGELFF. Written as DNA, the CDR3 is TGTGCCTCTTACACATCCCGGATTTCCTTCGGGGAGCTGTTTTTT.

The V gene is TRBV7-3, the J gene TRBJ2-3; 9 bases map to TRBD2. This CDR3 has 16 amino acids. Germline lookup yields CDR1 SGHTA and CDR2 FQGTGA. With 5 bases clipped from V and 2 bases from J, the junction kept 8 bases outside the gene matches. The CDR3 nucleotides read TGTGCCAGCAGCCCAACCATAGCGGGGGCCACAGATACGCAGTATTTT. Its translation is CASSPTIAGATDTQYF.

This clonotype turned up a few times. V and J are TRBV5-1 and TRBJ2-5; possibly TRBD1 for D (6 bases). Germline V lookup: CDR1 SGHRS, CDR2 YFSETQ. The germline V and J ends were trimmed by 1 base and 1 base, with 8 bases remaining between them. There are 14 residues in the CDR3. CDR3: CASSLQDSQETQYF. The CDR3 DNA sequence: TGCGCCAGCAGCTTGCAGGACAGCCAAGAGACCCAGTACTTC. The complete variable domain, with remaining parts taken from reference TRBV5-1 and TRBJ2-5, reads KAGVTQTPRYLIKTRGQQVTLSCSPISGHRSVSWYQQTPGQGLQFLFEYFSETQRNKGNFPGRFSGRQFSNSRSEMNVSTLELGDSALYLCASSLQDSQETQYFGPGTRLLVL.

In this sample, this clonotype turned up a few times. The chain joins TRBV5-6 to TRBJ1-1; the D is unclear. The germline V gene has CDR1 SGHDT and CDR2 YYEEEE. Trimming left V 4 bases short and J 2 bases short, with 12 bases between. The CDR3 has 14 residues. CDR3: CASSSPRDNTEAFF. The CDR3 DNA reads TGTGCCAGCAGCAGCCCCCGGGATAACACTGAAGCTTTCTTT.

This clonotype was counted at least ten times. CDR3 residues: CASSLGRQGGSTGDTEAFF. CDR3 bases: TGCGCCAGCAGCTTGGGGAGGCAAGGGGGGTCAACAGGTGACACTGAAGCTTTCTTT. The chain recombines TRBV5-1 with TRBJ1-1, with a possible D match to TRBD1 (6 bases). From germline, CDR1 is SGHRS and CDR2 YFSETQ. V lost 0 bases, J lost 3 bases, and 24 bases lay in between. The CDR3 length is 19 residues.

The genes are TRBV14 and TRBJ2-1; 10 nucleotides align to TRBD2. The CDR3 contains 16 residues. CDR1 is SGHDN and CDR2 is FVKESK in the germline V gene. V dropped 4 bases and J dropped 5; count of bases not matched to a gene: 8. Here the CDR3 DNA reads TGTGCCAGCAGCCCCATAGCGGGGGGAAGACACAATGAGCAGTTCTTC. Protein: CASSPIAGGRHNEQFF.

This chain links TRBV20-1 with TRBJ2-5, with 10 bases aligning to TRBD2. The CDR3 runs 17 residues. The germline V gene has CDR1 DFQATT and CDR2 SNEGSKA (reference sequence). V shed 3 bases and J 4 bases; nucleotides not matched to a gene: 14. The CDR3 DNA follows: TGCAGTGCTAGTTGGGGGCTAGCGGGGGCCTCGGGAGAGACCCAGTACTTC. Amino acids: CSASWGLAGASGETQYF.

This clonotype was detected a few times. V gene TRBV15 combines with J gene TRBJ2-3, with 7 bases aligning to TRBD1. CDR1 is LNHNV and CDR2 is YYDKDF in the germline V gene (reference sequence). The junction had 11 bases not matched to a gene; V was cut back by 0 bases and J by 2 bases. The CDR3 is 18 amino acids. In nucleotides, the CDR3 is TGTGCCACCAGCAGAGATAATTGGAAGGGACAGAACACAGATACGCAGTATTTT. Amino acid sequence: CATSRDNWKGQNTDTQYF.

This clonotype was detected many times. This sequence joins TRBV7-9 and TRBJ2-3; 8 positions match TRBD1. The CDR3 runs 13 residues. With V trimmed by 11 bases and J by 4 bases, 8 bases remained unmatched. Germline V gene sequence: CDR1 SEHNR, CDR2 FQNEAQ (reference sequence). The CDR3 is CAGRQGSADTQYF. CDR3 DNA sequence: TGTGCCGGACGACAGGGGAGCGCAGATACGCAGTATTTT.

This clonotype occurred a few times. The chain is built from TRBV21-1 and TRBJ1-5. TRBV21-1 has pseudogene status. The CDR3 sequence is 14 residues long. CDR3 loop: CASTGLQSNQPQHF. DNA for the CDR3: TGTGCCAGCACGGGACTCCAATCCAATCAGCCCCAGCATTTT.

This clonotype showed up just a few times. The V call is TRBV7-2, the J call TRBJ2-5; 7 nucleotides line up with TRBD1. With V trimmed by 5 bases and J by 1 base, 7 bases remained unmatched. This CDR3 has 15 residues. Germline V gives CDR1 SGHTA, CDR2 FQGNSA. The CDR3 DNA is TGTGCCAGCAGCCCCCGGACAGGAGTCCAAGAGACCCAGTACTTC. Protein sequence: CASSPRTGVQETQYF. Together with reference TRBV7-2 and TRBJ2-5, the CDR3 gives the full variable domain: GAGVSQSPSNKVTEKGKDVELRCDPISGHTALYWYRQSLGQGLEFLIYFQGNSAPDKSGLPSDRFSAERTGGSVSTLTIQRTQQEDSAVYLCASSPRTGVQETQYFGPGTRLLVL.